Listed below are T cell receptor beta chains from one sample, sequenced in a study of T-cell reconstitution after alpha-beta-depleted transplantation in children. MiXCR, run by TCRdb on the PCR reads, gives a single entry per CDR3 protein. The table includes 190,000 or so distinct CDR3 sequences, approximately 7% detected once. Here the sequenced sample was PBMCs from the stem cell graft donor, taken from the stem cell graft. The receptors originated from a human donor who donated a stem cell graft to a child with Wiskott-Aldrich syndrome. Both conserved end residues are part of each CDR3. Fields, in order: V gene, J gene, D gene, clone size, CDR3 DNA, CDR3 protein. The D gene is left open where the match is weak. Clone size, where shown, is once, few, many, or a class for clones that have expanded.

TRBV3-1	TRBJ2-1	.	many	TGTGCCAGCAGCCAAGTTGGCGAGCAGTTCTTC	CASSQVGEQFF
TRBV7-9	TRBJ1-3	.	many	TGTGCCAGCAGCTCGGAGGACAGAGGCATCTCTGGAAACACCATATATTTT	CASSSEDRGISGNTIYF
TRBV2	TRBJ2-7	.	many	TGTGCCACCTCGTACAACCCAAACTACGAGCAGTACTTC	CATSYNPNYEQYF
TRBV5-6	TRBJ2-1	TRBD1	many	TGTGCCAGCAGCGGGATGACAGGGAACTACAATGAGCAGTTCTTC	CASSGMTGNYNEQFF
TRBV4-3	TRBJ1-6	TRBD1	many	TGCGCCAGCAGCCAGAACACAGGGGACTCACCCCTCCACTTT	CASSQNTGDSPLHF
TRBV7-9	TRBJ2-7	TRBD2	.	TGTGCCAGCAGCTCATTGGGACTAGCAACCTACGAGCAGTACTTC	CASSSLGLATYEQYF
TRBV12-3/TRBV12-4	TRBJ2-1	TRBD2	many	TGTGCCAGCAGTTTCCGCGCGGCTAGCGGGAGCAATGAGCAGTTCTTC	CASSFRAASGSNEQFF
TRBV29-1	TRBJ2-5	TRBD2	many	TGCAGCGCGGTAGCGGGAGGTCAAGAGACCCAGTACTTC	CSAVAGGQETQYF
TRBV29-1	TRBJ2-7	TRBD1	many	TGCAGCGTTCTACAGGGGTCCTACGAGCAGTACTTC	CSVLQGSYEQYF
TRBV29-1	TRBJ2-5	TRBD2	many	TGCAGCGTTTTAGCGGGGCCGGAGACCCAGTACTTC	CSVLAGPETQYF
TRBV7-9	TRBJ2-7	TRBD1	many	TGTGCCAGCAGCATAAGTCCCGGGACAGGCTCCTACGAGCAGTACTTC	CASSISPGTGSYEQYF
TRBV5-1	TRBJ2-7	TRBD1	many	TGCGCCAGCAGCTACCTGGGACAGGGAGGTTACGAGCAGTACTTC	CASSYLGQGGYEQYF
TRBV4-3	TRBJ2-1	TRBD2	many	TGCGCCAGCAGCCAAGAATCCCGACTAGCGGTTTACAATGAGCAGTTCTTC	CASSQESRLAVYNEQFF
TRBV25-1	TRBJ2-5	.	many	TGTGCCAGCAGTGAATTTCCGATAATGGGCCAAGAGACCCAGTACTTC	CASSEFPIMGQETQYF
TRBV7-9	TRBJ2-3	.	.	TGTGCCATCAGCTTCCAGCACGATACGCAGTATTTT	CAISFQHDTQYF
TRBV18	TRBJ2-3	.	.	TGTGCCAGCTCACCACTGTCTGCGGGGCTCGCAGATACGCAGTATTTT	CASSPLSAGLADTQYF
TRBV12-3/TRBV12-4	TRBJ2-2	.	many	TGTGCCAGCAGTCCCCGCGCACCCGGATTCGCGAACACCGGGGAGCTGTTTTTT	CASSPRAPGFANTGELFF
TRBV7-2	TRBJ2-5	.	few	TGTGCCAGCAGCCGGGCTTGGTCCGCTCAAGAGACCCAGTACTTC	CASSRAWSAQETQYF
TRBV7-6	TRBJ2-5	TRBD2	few	TGTGCCAGCAGCCTGGGGACTAGCGGGAGGGCCTTCGGAGAGACCCAGTACTTC	CASSLGTSGRAFGETQYF
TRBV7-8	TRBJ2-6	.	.	TGTGCCAGCAGCAGGACCGGTAGCTCTGGGGCCAACGTCCTGACTTTC	CASSRTGSSGANVLTF
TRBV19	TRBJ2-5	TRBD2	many	TGTGCCAGTACGTCGCGACTAGCGGGGGTACAAGAGACCCAGTACTTC	CASTSRLAGVQETQYF
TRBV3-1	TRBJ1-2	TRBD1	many	TGTGCCAGCAGCCGCGGGACAGCTCATGGCTACACCTTC	CASSRGTAHGYTF
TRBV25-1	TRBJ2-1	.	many	TGTGCCAGCAGTGAATTGCTAGGCTTAAACAATGAGCAGTTCTTC	CASSELLGLNNEQFF
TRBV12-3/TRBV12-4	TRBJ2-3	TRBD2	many	TGTGCCAGCAGGGTTAGCGGGGCCCGTGATACGCAGTATTTT	CASRVSGARDTQYF
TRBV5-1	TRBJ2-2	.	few	TGCGCCAGCAGCTCACGACCGGGACGCATTAACACCGGGGAGCTGTTTTTT	CASSSRPGRINTGELFF
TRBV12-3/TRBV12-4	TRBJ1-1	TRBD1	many	TGTGCCAGCAGTTTAATTCGGACAGGGAGTGAAGCTTTCTTT	CASSLIRTGSEAFF
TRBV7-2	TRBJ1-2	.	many	TGTGCCAGCAGCTTCGACAGGAATGGCTACACCTTC	CASSFDRNGYTF
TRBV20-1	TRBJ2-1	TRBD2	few	TGCAGTGCTAGACGTGCCGCGGGTCCTGGGGGTAGCGGGCCGAGCTCCTACAATGAGCAGTTCTTC	CSARRAAGPGGSGPSSYNEQFF
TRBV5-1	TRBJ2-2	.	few	TGCGCCAGCAGCTCAAACACAGTCGATGAGTACACCGGGGAGCTGTTTTTT	CASSSNTVDEYTGELFF
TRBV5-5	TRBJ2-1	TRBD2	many	TGTGCCAGCAGCTCCCGTCCCACTAGCGGGAGGGTGAGCAATGAGCAGTTCTTC	CASSSRPTSGRVSNEQFF
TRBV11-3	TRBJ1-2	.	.	TGTGCCAGCAGCTTAGACAGGGGTCCTCTAGAAGGCTACACCTTC	CASSLDRGPLEGYTF
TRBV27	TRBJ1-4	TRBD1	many	TGTGCCAGCATGGGACAGGGAACAACTAATGAAAAACTGTTTTTT	CASMGQGTTNEKLFF
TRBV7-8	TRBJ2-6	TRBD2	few	TGTGCCTTTATGGCTAGCGGTTCTCCTTCCCCCTCTGGGGCCAACGTCCTGACTTTC	CAFMASGSPSPSGANVLTF
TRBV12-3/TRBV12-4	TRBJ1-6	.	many	TGTGCCAGCAGTTTGGGGAGAAATTCACCCCTCCACTTT	CASSLGRNSPLHF
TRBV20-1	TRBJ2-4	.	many	TGCAGTGCTACTTTAGCAGGGATCAAAAACATTCAGTACTTC	CSATLAGIKNIQYF